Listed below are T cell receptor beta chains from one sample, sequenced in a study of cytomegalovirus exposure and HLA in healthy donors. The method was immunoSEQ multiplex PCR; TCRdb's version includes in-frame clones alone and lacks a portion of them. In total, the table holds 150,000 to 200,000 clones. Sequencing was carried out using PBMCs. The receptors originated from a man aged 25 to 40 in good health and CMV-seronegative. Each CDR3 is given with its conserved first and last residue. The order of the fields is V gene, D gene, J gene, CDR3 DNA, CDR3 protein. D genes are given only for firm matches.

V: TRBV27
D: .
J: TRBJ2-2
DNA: TGTGCCACCCTCTGGCGAGCCCGCGGGCGTGGCACCGGGGAGCTGTTTTTT
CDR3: CATLWRARGRGTGELFF

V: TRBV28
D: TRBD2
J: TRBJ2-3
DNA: TGTGCCAGCACCTCGTCAGGGAGGGGCGATACGCAGTATTTT
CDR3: CASTSSGRGDTQYF

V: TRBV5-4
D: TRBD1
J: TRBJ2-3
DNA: TGTGCCAGCAGCTTGGTGGACAGGGTTCATACGCAGTATTTT
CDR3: CASSLVDRVHTQYF

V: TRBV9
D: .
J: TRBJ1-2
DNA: TGTGCCAGCAGCGCACAGGGTGGCTACACCTTC
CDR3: CASSAQGGYTF

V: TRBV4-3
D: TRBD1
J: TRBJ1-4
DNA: TGCGCCAGCAGCCAAGTTTCCGGACAGGGTGGGGAAAAACTGTTTTTT
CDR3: CASSQVSGQGGEKLFF

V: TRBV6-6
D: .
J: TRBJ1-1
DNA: TGTGCCAGCAGTTACCAATTGGAAGCTTTCTTT
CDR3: CASSYQLEAFF

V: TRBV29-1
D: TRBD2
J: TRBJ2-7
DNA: TGCAGCGCCTGGCTAGCGGGAGTCAGTCAGCAGTACTTC
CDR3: CSAWLAGVSQQYF

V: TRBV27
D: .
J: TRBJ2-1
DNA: TGTGCCAGCAGTTTATCTAGCAATGAGCAGTTCTTC
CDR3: CASSLSSNEQFF

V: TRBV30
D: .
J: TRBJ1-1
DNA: TGTGCCTGGAGTGTACCGAGGGGGTCCGGATTGAACACTGAAGCTTTCTTT
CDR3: CAWSVPRGSGLNTEAFF

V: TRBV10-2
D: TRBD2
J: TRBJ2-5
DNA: TGCGCCAGCAGTGGATTACAGCTAGCGGGAGCCGAGACCCAGTACTTC
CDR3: CASSGLQLAGAETQYF

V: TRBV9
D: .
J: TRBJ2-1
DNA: TGTGCCAGCAGCGCCGAAAGTGCCCCGAGGTACAATGAGCAGTTCTTC
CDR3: CASSAESAPRYNEQFF

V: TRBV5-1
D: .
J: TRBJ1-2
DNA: TGCGCCAGCAGCTTAGGGGAAGGCCTGGGTGGCTACACCTTC
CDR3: CASSLGEGLGGYTF

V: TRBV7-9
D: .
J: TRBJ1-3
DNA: TGTGCCAGCAGTACAGGGTACGGAAACACCATATATTTT
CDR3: CASSTGYGNTIYF

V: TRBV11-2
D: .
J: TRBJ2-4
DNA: TGTGCCAGCAGCCACCAGGTTAGAGCCAAAAACATTCAGTACTTC
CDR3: CASSHQVRAKNIQYF

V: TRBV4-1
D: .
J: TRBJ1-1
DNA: TGCGCCAGCAGCACCCGGACTCTCGGGCGGACTGAAGCTTTCTTT
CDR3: CASSTRTLGRTEAFF

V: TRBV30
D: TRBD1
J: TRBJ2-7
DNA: TGTGCCTGGAGTGAGGGGACAGGGATATCGCAGTACTTC
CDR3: CAWSEGTGISQYF

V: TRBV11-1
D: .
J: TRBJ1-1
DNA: TGTGCCAGCAACGGACAGATGAACACTGAAGCTTTCTTT
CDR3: CASNGQMNTEAFF

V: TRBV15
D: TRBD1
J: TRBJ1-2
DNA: TGTGCCACCAGCAGAGGGACAGGGTATGGCTACACCTTC
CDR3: CATSRGTGYGYTF

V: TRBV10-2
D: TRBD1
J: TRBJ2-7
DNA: TGCGCCAGCAAAGGACAGGGGGGTGCCTACGAGCAGTACTTC
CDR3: CASKGQGGAYEQYF

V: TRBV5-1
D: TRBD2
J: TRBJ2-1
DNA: TGCGCCAGCAGCTTGGGTACTAGCGGGAGTTATGAGCAGTTCTTC
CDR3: CASSLGTSGSYEQFF

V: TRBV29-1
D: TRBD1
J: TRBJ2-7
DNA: TGCAGCGTTGCGTCAGGGGGCACTTGGGAGCAGTACTTC
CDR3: CSVASGGTWEQYF

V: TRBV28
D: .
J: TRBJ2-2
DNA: TGTGCCAGCAGTTTAGCCAGCGCGAACACCGGGGAGCTGTTTTTT
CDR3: CASSLASANTGELFF

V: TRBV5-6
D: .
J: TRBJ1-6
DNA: TGTGCCAGCAGCTCCATTCCGGTGTCACCCCTCCACTTT
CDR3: CASSSIPVSPLHF

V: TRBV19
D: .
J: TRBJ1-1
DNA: TGTGCCAGTTTGGGCAGTATTAACACTGAAGCTTTCTTT
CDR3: CASLGSINTEAFF

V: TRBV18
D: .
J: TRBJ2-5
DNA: TGTGCCAGCTCACCATACAGGGAAGAAGAGACCCAGTACTTC
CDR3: CASSPYREEETQYF

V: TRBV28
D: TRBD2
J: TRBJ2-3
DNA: TGTGCCACCAGCGGGACTGTCGTTCATACGCAGTATTTT
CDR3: CATSGTVVHTQYF

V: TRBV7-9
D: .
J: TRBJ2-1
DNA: TGTGCCAGCAGCTCCATTGTTGGGGACTCGTCCTACAATGAGCAGTTCTTC
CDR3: CASSSIVGDSSYNEQFF

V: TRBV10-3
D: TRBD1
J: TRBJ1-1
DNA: TGTGCCATCAGTGGCACACAGGGGTGGGACACTGAAGCTTTCTTT
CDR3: CAISGTQGWDTEAFF

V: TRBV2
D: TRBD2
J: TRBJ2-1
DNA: TGTGCCAGCAGTGAAGAGGCGGGAGGGGACAATGAGCAGTTCTTC
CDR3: CASSEEAGGDNEQFF

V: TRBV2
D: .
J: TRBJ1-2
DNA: TGTGCCAGCAGTCAGAGGAATTTCCACTATGGCTACACCTTC
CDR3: CASSQRNFHYGYTF

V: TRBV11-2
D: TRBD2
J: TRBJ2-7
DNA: TGTGCCAGCAGCGAGGGACTACAGGTTTACGAGCAGTACTTC
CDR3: CASSEGLQVYEQYF

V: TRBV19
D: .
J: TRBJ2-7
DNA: TGTGCCAGTAGTACCTGGGCAGGGAACACATCTCAAGAGCCCTACGAGCAGTACTTC
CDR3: CASSTWAGNTSQEPYEQYF

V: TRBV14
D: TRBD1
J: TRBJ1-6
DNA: TGTGCCAGCAGCCCCCTCGGGACAGGGCTTAATAATTCACCCCTCCACTTT
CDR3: CASSPLGTGLNNSPLHF

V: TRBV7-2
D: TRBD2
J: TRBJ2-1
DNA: TGTGCCAGCAGCTTAGGCGGGACTAGCGGATTGTATGAGCAGTTCTTC
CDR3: CASSLGGTSGLYEQFF

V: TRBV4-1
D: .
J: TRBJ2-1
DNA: TGCGCCAGCAGCCAAGGACAGGTAGGGAATGAGCAGTTCTTC
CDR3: CASSQGQVGNEQFF

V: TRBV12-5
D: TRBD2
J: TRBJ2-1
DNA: TGTGCTAGTGATAGGACTAGCGGGTACAATGAGCAGTTCTTC
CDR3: CASDRTSGYNEQFF

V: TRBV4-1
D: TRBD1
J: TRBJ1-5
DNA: TGCGCCAGCAGCCTGGACAGGGGCAATCAGCCCCAGCATTTT
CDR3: CASSLDRGNQPQHF

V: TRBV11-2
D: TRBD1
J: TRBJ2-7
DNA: TGTGCCAGCAGCTTAATCGGGACAGGGGGCAGCGAGCAGTACTTC
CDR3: CASSLIGTGGSEQYF

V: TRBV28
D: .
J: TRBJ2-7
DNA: TGTGCCAGCAGTCCCACAGGGCCCACCTACGAGCAGTACTTC
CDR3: CASSPTGPTYEQYF

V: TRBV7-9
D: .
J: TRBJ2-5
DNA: TGTGCCAGCAGCCCCTGGACAGCTAAGCAAGAGACCCAGTACTTC
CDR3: CASSPWTAKQETQYF

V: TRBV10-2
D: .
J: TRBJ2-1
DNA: TGCGCCAGCAGTGAGTCTAGCAGCTACAATGAGCAGTTCTTC
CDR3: CASSESSSYNEQFF

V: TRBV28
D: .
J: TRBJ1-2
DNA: TGTGCCAGCAGTCTACTGGGACAAACTACTAACTATGGCTACACCTTC
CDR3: CASSLLGQTTNYGYTF

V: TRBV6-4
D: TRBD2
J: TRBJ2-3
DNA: TGTGCCAGCAGTGACAGCGGGGGGGCCACAGATACGCAGTATTTT
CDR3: CASSDSGGATDTQYF

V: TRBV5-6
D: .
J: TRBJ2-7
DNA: TGTGCCAGCAGCTCCAGGGGAATTTACGAGCAGTACTTC
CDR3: CASSSRGIYEQYF

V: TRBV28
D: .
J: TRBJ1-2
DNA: TGTGCCAGCAGTTTAGTAGGGGTCTATGGCTACACCTTC
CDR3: CASSLVGVYGYTF

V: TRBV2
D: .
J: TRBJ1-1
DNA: TGTGCCAGCAGTGAAGTGGGGGCTCGCCCTTTGAACACTGAAGCTTTCTTT
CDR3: CASSEVGARPLNTEAFF

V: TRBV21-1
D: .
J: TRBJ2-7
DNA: TGTGCCAGCAGCAAAATGAATAGCGGGAGGCTTCACGAGCAGTACTTC
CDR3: CASSKMNSGRLHEQYF

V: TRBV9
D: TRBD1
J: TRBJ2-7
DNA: TGTGCCAGCAGCACACTGGGACAGATCAACGAGCAGTACTTC
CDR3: CASSTLGQINEQYF

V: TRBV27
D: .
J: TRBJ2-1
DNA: TGTGCCAGCAGTTTAATCCGGGGTGGCAACAATGAGCAGTTCTTC
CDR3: CASSLIRGGNNEQFF

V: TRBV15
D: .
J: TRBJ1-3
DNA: TGTGCCACCAGCAGAACCCGGGGGGGCCCCTCTGGAAACACCATATATTTT
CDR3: CATSRTRGGPSGNTIYF

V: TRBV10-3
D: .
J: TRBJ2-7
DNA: TGTGCCATCACATCCCAGGGAAACGAGCAGTACTTC
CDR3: CAITSQGNEQYF